The subject of this entry is one T cell receptor (beta chain). What it recognizes is unknown. This entry belongs to a study of cytomegalovirus exposure and HLA in healthy donors. Researchers ran the PCR with 60 Vbeta and 13 Jbeta primers. Method: immunoSEQ multiplex PCR; TCRdb's copy keeps in-frame clones and lacks some. Here the sample spans under 90,000 clones, more than 80% being singletons. Study-level results: Relative to equally common others, HLA-associated TCR beta chains showed greater clonal expansion in a later analysis. A reported reduction in N-insertions relative to the roughly 640-donor mean was seen in an Asian-associated ancestry cluster in a later analysis. A likely sequencing artifact accounted for one observed cluster of highly shared sequence variants. Of the V segments, some could not be distinguished, including TRBV6-2 and TRBV6-3, and were excluded.

Germline CDR1 MDHEN, CDR2 SYDVKM. With 3 bases clipped from V and 2 bases from J, the junction kept 9 bases outside the gene matches. This CDR3 comprises 16 residues. The V gene is TRBV28, the J gene TRBJ2-7; 8 nucleotides match TRBD1. This TCR was sampled from a man aged 18 to 30 in good health and CMV-seronegative. The sequencing sample was made of PBMCs. Here the CDR3 reads CASSFPGTGPPYEQYF. DNA for the CDR3: TGTGCCAGCAGTTTCCCCGGGACAGGACCTCCCTACGAGCAGTACTTC.